The 11 T cell receptor beta chains below come from one sample, sequenced in a study of blood T cell repertoires in COVID-19. The method was immunoSEQ multiplex PCR; TCRdb's version includes in-frame clones alone and lacks a portion of them. The sample contains around 190,000 clones, more than 70% of which appear only once. Sequenced sample: peripheral blood. The origin of the receptors is a human donor in a cohort sampled during active COVID-19.

This clone was observed once. CDR3 sequence (DNA): TGCGCCAGCAGCCTCGGACAGGGAATTAATCAGCCCCAGCATTTT. Its protein is CASSLGQGINQPQHF. This chain links TRBV4-1 with TRBJ1-5; TRBD1 matches at 8 bases. V gave up 4 bases and J gave up 4 bases; unmatched junction bases: 6. The CDR3 is 15 residues long. CDR1 is MGHRA, CDR2 YSYEKL, per germline.

The CDR3 coding sequence is TGTGCCTGGTCCTTGGGCAGTCCGTACGAGCAGTACTTC. It specifies CAWSLGSPYEQYF. V gene TRBV30 combines with J gene TRBJ2-7, with no clear D. The germline gives CDR1 GTSNPN, CDR2 SVGIG (reference sequence). The V end was cut by 5 bases, the J end by 4 bases, with 15 bases between. The CDR3 is 13 amino acids.

The chain links TRBV6-4 to TRBJ2-3; D remains ambiguous. Germline loops: CDR1 MRHNA, CDR2 SNTAGT. With 3 bases removed from V and 0 bases from J, the gap between germline ends came to 10 bases. This CDR3 has 15 residues. DNA for the CDR3: TGTGCCAGCAGTGAAGGAGCGCGGAGCACAGATACGCAGTATTTT. Amino acids: CASSEGARSTDTQYF.

This clone has only a few counts. V gene TRBV7-9 combines with J gene TRBJ1-6; D is perhaps TRBD1 (5 bases). Germline assignment: CDR1 SEHNR and CDR2 FQNEAQ (reference sequence). V was clipped by 7 bases and J by 8 bases, with 9 bases between them. This CDR3 region has 12 residues. The CDR3 coding sequence is TGTGCCAGCAATAGGGGTTATTCACCCCTCCACTTT. It specifies CASNRGYSPLHF.

The V gene is TRBV28, the J gene TRBJ2-7; D call uncertain. CDR1 and CDR2 from the germline V gene are MDHEN and SYDVKM. The CDR3 is made up of 13 amino acids. V lost 2 bases, J lost 3 bases, and 8 bases lay in between. The CDR3 DNA is TGTGCCAGCAGTTTAAGTAACGGCTACGAGCAGTACTTC. It is translated as CASSLSNGYEQYF.

This chain uses TRBV7-6 with TRBJ2-1; 11 bases align to TRBD2. The junction had 5 bases not matched to a gene; V was cut back by 0 bases and J by 4 bases. The CDR3 extends over 17 amino acids. The germline V gene encodes CDR1 SGHVS and CDR2 FNYEAQ. Here the CDR3 DNA reads TGTGCCAGCAGCTTAGCTAGCGGGAGGGCCGGGTACAATGAGCAGTTCTTC. It specifies CASSLASGRAGYNEQFF.

This chain's CDR3 is CAWSVRTSADTQYF. CDR3 DNA sequence: TGTGCCTGGAGTGTCAGGACTAGCGCAGATACGCAGTATTTT. The V and J genes are TRBV30 and TRBJ2-3; 9 bases agree with TRBD2. This CDR3 is 14 amino acids long. CDR1 and CDR2 from the germline V gene are GTSNPN and SVGIG (reference sequence). The V gene end was trimmed by 0 bases and the J gene end by 4 bases; junction bases not matched to a gene: 2.

This rearrangement joins TRBV5-1 to TRBJ2-5; D is possibly TRBD1 (5 bases). Germline V lookup: CDR1 SGHRS, CDR2 YFSETQ. This CDR3 comprises 14 residues. The ends were cut back, 0 bases at V and 5 bases at J, with 11 bases in the middle. The CDR3 coding sequence is TGCGCCAGCAGCTTGGCGCCAGGGTCCGAGACCCAGTACTTC. Translating it yields CASSLAPGSETQYF.

The chain combines TRBV5-1 with TRBJ2-1; TRBD2 might be the D (6 bases). The CDR3 spans 13 residues. The V end lost 4 bases, the J end lost 5 bases, and 10 bases lay between the germline ends. Germline CDR1 SGHRS, CDR2 YFSETQ. The CDR3, as DNA: TGCGCCAGCAGCCCCGGACTAAACAATGAGCAGTTCTTC. Its protein product is CASSPGLNNEQFF.

Of note for this clone: Compared with germline, one end of the junction differs, possibly owing to a read error. The V gene is TRBV12-3 or TRBV12-4, the J gene TRBJ1-5, with D perhaps TRBD1 (5 bases). This CDR3 region has 13 residues. CDR3 coding DNA: TGTGCCACCAGTCAAGGGGGCAATCAGCCCCAGCATTTT. This encodes CATSQGGNQPQHF.

The chain uses TRBV3-1 (or the pseudogene TRBV3-2) and TRBJ2-7; 12 nucleotides line up with TRBD2. Trimming took 4 bases from V and 2 from J; bases not matched to a gene: 3. The germline V gene has CDR1 LGHDT and CDR2 YNNKEL (reference sequence). This CDR3 has 15 amino acids. CDR3 amino acids: CASSPTSGRPYEQYF. CDR3 in DNA: TGTGCCAGCAGCCCTACTAGCGGGAGGCCCTACGAGCAGTACTTC.